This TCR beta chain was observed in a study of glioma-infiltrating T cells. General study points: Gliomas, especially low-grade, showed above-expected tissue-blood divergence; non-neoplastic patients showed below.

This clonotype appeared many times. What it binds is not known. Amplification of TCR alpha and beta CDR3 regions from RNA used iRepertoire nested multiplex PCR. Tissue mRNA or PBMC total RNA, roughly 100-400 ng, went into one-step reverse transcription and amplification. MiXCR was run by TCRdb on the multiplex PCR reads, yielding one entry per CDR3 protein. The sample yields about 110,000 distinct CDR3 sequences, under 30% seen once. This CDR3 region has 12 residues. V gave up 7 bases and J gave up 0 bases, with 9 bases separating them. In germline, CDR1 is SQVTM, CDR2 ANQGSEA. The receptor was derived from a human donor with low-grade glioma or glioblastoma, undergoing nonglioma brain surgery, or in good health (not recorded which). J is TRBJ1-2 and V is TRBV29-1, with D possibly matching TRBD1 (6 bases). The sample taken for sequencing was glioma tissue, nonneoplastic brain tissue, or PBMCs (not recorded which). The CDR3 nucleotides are TGCAGCGGGGGGCAGGCTAACTATGGCTACACCTTC. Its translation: CSGGQANYGYTF.